This T cell receptor (beta chain) was obtained from a study of blood T cell repertoires in COVID-19. The method was immunoSEQ multiplex PCR; TCRdb's version includes in-frame clones alone and lacks a portion of them. The sample consists of about 160,000 clones, 88% of them appearing once. The CDR3 consists of 14 residues. Germline values: CDR1 LGHDT, CDR2 YNNKEL (reference sequence). Trimming at V came to 4 bases and at J to 6 bases, leaving 6 bases not matched to a gene. The genes are TRBV3-1 (or the pseudogene TRBV3-2) and TRBJ2-3, with 8 bases matching TRBD2. The specimen was PBMCs or T cells enriched from blood (not recorded which). This sequence originates from a woman aged 50 to 60 who had recovered from COVID-19. CDR3 protein: CASSRRGGVDTQYF. As DNA, the CDR3 is TGTGCCAGCAGCCGACGGGGGGGCGTTGATACGCAGTATTTT.